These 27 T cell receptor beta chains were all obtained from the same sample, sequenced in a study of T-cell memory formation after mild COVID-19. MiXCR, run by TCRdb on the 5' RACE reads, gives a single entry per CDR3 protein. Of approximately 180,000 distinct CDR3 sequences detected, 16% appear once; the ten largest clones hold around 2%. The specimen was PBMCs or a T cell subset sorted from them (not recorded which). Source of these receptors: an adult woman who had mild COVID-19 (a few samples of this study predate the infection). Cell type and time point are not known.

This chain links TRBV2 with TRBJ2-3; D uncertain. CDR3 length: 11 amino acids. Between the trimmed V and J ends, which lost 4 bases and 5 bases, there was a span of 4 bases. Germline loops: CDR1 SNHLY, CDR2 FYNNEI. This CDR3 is CASSVIDTQYF. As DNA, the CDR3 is TGTGCCAGCAGTGTTATAGATACGCAGTATTTT.

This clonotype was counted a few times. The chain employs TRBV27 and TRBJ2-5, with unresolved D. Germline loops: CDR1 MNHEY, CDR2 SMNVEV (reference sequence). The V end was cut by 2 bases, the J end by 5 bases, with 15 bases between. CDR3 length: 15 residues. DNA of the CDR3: TGTGCCAGCAGTTTACTTACAGTTACCGGCGAGACCCAGTACTTC. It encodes CASSLLTVTGETQYF.

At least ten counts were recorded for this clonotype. CDR3 bases: TGCAGTGCTCGGGGGAGGGGGAGGACAGATACGCAGTATTTT. It codes for CSARGRGRTDTQYF. This chain joins TRBV20-1 and TRBJ2-3, with a weak D call TRBD2 (7 bases). Germline V gene lookup returns CDR1 DFQATT and CDR2 SNEGSKA (reference sequence). The CDR3 totals 14 residues. The V end was cut by 5 bases, the J end by 3 bases, with 15 bases between.

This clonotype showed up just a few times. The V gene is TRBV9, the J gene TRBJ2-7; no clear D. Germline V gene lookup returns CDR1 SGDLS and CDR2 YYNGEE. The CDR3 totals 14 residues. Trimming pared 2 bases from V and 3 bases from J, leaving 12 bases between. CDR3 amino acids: CASSVGPVGYEQYF. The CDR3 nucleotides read TGTGCCAGCAGCGTTGGCCCGGTAGGCTACGAGCAGTACTTC.

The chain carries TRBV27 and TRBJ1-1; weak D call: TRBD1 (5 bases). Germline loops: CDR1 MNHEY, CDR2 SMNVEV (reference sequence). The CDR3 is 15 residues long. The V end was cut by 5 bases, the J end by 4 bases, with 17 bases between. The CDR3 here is CASSTMGPGGTEAFF. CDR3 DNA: TGTGCCAGCAGTACTATGGGCCCCGGGGGCACTGAAGCTTTCTTT.

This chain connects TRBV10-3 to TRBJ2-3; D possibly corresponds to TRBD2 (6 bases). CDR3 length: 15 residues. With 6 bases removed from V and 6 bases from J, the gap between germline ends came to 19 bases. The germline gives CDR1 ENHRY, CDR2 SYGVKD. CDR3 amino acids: CAIRRDSLLRDTQYF. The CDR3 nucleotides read TGTGCCATCAGAAGGGACTCCCTCCTCCGGGATACGCAGTATTTT.

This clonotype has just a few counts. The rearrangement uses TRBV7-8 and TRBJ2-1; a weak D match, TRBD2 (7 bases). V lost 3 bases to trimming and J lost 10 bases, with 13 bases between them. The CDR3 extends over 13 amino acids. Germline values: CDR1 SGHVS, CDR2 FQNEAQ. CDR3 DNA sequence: TGTGCCAGCAGCTTGACTGGGAGGGGGGAGCAGTTCTTC. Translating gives CASSLTGRGEQFF. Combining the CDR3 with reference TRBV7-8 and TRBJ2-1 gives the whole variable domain GAGVSQSPRYKVAKRGQDVALRCDPISGHVSLFWYQQALGQGPEFLTYFQNEAQLDKSGLPSDRFFAERPEGSVSTLKIQRTQQEDSAVYLCASSLTGRGEQFFGPGTRLTVL.

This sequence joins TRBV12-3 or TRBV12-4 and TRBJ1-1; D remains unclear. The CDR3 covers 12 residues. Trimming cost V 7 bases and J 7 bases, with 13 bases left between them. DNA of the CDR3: TGTGCCAGCACGCGACCTCCGGTTGAAGCTTTCTTT. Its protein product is CASTRPPVEAFF.

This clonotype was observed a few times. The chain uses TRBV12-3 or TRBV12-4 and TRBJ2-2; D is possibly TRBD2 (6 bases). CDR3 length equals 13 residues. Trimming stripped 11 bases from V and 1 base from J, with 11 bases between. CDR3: CAGLARNTGELFF. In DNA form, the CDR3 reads TGTGCCGGTCTAGCGAGGAACACCGGGGAGCTGTTTTTT.

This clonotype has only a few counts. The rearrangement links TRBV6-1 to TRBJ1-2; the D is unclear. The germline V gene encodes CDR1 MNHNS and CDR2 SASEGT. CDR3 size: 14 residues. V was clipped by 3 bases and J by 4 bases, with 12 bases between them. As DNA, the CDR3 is TGTGCCAGCAGTGAGCCGGTCGAGGGCTATGGCTACACCTTC. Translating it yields CASSEPVEGYGYTF.

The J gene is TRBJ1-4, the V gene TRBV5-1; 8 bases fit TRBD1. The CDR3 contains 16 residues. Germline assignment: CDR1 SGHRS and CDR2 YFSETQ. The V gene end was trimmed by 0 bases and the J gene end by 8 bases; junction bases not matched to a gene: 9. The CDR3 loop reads CASSLGQGNLGEKLFF. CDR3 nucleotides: TGCGCCAGCAGCTTGGGACAGGGGAACCTCGGCGAAAAACTGTTTTTT.

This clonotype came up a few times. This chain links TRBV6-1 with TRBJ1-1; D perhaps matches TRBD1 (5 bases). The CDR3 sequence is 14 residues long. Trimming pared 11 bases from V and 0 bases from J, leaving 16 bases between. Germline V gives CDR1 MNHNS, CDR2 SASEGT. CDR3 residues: CAYHPGGMNTEAFF. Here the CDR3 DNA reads TGTGCCTACCACCCGGGGGGGATGAACACTGAAGCTTTCTTT.

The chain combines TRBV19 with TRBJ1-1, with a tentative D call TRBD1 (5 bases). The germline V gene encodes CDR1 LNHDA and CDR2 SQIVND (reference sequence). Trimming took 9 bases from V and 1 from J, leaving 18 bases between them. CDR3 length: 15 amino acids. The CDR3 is CASLSFGGKNTEAFF. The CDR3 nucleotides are TGTGCCAGCCTGTCATTCGGGGGGAAGAACACTGAAGCTTTCTTT.

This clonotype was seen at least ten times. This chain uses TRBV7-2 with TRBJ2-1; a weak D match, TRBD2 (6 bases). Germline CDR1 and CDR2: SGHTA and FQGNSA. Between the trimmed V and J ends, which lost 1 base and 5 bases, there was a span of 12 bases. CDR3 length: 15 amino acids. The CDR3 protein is CASSLVGRGNNEQFF. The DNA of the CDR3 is TGTGCCAGCAGCTTAGTCGGGAGAGGTAACAATGAGCAGTTCTTC.

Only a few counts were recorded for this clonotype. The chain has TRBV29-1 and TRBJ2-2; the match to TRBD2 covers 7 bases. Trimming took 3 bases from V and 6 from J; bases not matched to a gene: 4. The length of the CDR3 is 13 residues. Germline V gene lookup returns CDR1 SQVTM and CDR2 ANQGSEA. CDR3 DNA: TGCAGCGTTGATACGGGAGGCCCCGGGGAGCTGTTTTTT. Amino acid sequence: CSVDTGGPGELFF.

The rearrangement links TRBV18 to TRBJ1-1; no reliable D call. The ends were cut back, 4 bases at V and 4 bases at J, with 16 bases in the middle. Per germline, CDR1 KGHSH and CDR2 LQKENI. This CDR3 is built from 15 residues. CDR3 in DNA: TGTGCCAGCTCACTTGTCGAGGGAATGGGCACTGAAGCTTTCTTT. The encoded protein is CASSLVEGMGTEAFF.

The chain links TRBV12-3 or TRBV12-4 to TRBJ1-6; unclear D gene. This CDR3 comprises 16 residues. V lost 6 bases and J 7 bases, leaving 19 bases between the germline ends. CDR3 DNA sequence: TGTGCCAGCAGACCACACCGGGCCTACTCGAATTCACCCCTCCACTTT. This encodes CASRPHRAYSNSPLHF.

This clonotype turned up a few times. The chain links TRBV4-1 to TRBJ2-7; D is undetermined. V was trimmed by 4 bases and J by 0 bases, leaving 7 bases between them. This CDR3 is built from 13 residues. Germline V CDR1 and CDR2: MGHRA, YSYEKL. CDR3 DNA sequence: TGCGCCAGCAGCCCCGTTTTCTCCTACGAGCAGTACTTC. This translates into CASSPVFSYEQYF.

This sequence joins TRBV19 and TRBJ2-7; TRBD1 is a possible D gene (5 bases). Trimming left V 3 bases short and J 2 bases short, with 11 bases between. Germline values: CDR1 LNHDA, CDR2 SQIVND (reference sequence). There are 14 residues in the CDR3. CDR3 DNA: TGTGCCAGTAGTATGTCGGACATAACCTACGAGCAGTACTTC. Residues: CASSMSDITYEQYF.

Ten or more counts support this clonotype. This chain's CDR3 is CASSLGAGVKAFF. DNA for the CDR3: TGTGCCAGCAGCTTAGGGGCAGGGGTGAAAGCTTTCTTT. This chain joins TRBV7-8 and TRBJ1-1; the D gene is possibly TRBD1 (6 bases). Germline V CDR1 and CDR2: SGHVS, FQNEAQ. Deletions cut 1 base from V and 9 bases from J, with 12 bases between. This CDR3 spans 13 amino acids. Full variable domain (remainder filled in from reference TRBV7-8 and TRBJ1-1): GAGVSQSPRYKVAKRGQDVALRCDPISGHVSLFWYQQALGQGPEFLTYFQNEAQLDKSGLPSDRFFAERPEGSVSTLKIQRTQQEDSAVYLCASSLGAGVKAFFGQGTRLTVV.

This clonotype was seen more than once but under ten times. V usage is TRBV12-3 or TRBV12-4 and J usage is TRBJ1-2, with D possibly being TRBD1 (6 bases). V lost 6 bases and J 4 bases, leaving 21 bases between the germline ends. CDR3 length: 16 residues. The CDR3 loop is CASRPGGGSGGYGYTF. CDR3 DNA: TGTGCCAGCAGACCCGGAGGGGGTTCGGGCGGCTATGGCTACACCTTC.

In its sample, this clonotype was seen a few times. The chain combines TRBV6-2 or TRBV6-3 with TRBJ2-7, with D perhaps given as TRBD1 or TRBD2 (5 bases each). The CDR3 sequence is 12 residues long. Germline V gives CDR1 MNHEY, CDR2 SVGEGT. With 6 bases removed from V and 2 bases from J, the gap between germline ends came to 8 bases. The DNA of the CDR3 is TGTGCCAGCAGGAGAGGGGCCTACGAGCAGTACTTC. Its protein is CASRRGAYEQYF.

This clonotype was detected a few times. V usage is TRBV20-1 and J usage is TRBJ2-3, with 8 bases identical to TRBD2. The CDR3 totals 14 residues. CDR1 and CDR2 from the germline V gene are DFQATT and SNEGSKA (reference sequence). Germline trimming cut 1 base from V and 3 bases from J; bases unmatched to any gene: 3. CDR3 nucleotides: TGCAGTGCTAGAGCGGGGGGGCTTACAGATACGCAGTATTTT. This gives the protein CSARAGGLTDTQYF.

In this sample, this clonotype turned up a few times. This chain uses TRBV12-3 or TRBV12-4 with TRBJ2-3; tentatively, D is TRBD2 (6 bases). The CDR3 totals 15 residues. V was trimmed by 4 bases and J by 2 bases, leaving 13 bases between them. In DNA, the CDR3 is TGTGCCAGCAGTTCCGGGACTCCTCCCACAGATACGCAGTATTTT. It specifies CASSSGTPPTDTQYF.

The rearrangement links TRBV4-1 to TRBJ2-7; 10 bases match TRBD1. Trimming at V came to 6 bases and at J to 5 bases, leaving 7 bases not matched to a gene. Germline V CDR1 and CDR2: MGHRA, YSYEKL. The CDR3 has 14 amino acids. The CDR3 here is CASRWDRGNNEQYF. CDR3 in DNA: TGCGCCAGCAGGTGGGACAGGGGAAACAACGAGCAGTACTTC.

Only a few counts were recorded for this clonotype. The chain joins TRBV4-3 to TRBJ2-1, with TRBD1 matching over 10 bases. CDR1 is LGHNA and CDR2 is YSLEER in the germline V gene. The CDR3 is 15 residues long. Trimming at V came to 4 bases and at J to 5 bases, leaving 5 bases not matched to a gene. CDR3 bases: TGCGCCAGCAGCCCAACGGACAGGGGGGACAATGAGCAGTTCTTC. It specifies CASSPTDRGDNEQFF.

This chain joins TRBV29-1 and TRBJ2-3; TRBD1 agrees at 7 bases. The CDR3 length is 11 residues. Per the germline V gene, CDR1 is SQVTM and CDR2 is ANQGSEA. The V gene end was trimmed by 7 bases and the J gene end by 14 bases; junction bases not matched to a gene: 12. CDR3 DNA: TGCAGCGCCCGGCCGGGACAGTTGACGTATTTT. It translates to CSARPGQLTYF.